Listed here is a single T cell receptor (beta chain). Its specificity is not known. This sample stems from a study of vaccination effects on CD4 cells after COVID-19. Germline CDR1 is SGHTA and CDR2 is FQGNSA. Trimming shortened V by 0 bases and J by 5 bases, and 13 bases separated the two germline ends. This CDR3 has 15 amino acids. TCRdb keeps only in-frame clones here, not all; method: immunoSEQ multiplex PCR. Among approximately 68,000 clones listed, 60% to 85% were seen once. After expansion with viral peptide pools in the ViraFEST assay, antigen-specific CD4+ T cells were sequenced. Isolating CD4+ T cells followed around nine days of culture. Negative nucleocapsid antibody tests before and after vaccination confirmed no previous SARS-CoV-2 infection.

Specimen: CD4+ T cells from PBMCs cultured with SARS-CoV-2 spike peptides, collected before COVID-19 vaccination. The clonotype originates from a human donor who received a COVID-19 vaccine. The chain combines TRBV7-2 with TRBJ1-2; weak D call: TRBD1 (5 bases). CDR3 DNA sequence: TGTGCCAGCAGCTTAGCGGGCCAGGGAGCTTATGGCTACACCTTC. Translating it yields CASSLAGQGAYGYTF.